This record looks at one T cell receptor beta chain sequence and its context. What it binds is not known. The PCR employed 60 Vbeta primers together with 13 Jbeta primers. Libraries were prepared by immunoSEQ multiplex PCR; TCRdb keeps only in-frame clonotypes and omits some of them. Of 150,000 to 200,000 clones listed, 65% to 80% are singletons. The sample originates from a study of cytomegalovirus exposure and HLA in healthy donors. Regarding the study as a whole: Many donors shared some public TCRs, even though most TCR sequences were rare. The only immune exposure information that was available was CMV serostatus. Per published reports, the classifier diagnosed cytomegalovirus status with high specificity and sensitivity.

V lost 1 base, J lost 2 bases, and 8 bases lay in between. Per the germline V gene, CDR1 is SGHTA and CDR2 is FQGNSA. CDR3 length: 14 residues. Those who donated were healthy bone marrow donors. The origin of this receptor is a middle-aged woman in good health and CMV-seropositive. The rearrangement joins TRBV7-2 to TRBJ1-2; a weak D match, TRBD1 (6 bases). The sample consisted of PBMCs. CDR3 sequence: CASSLVTGNYGYTF. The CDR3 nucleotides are TGTGCCAGCAGCTTAGTCACAGGGAACTATGGCTACACCTTC.